The entry below describes one T cell receptor (beta chain). The antigen is not known. Uncontrolled infections, other autoimmune diseases, pregnancy or lactation led to exclusion of patients. The PBMCs had their origin in 7.5 to 10 ml of fresh peripheral blood. These data belong to a study of T cells in Graves' hyperthyroidism and ophthalmopathy. Study findings and constraints: Blood held most thyroid clonotypes expanded above 0.001 frequency.

V lost 3 bases, J lost 1 base, and 9 bases lay in between. The germline gives CDR1 GTSNPN, CDR2 SVGIG (reference sequence). The CDR3 sequence is 13 residues long. RNA transcripts provided the source from which TCR beta CDR3 regions were amplified. HTBI primers were the set used in a first-round RT-PCR of the TCR CDR3. TCRdb re-derived calls from the multiplex PCR reads in MiXCR, one entry per CDR3 protein. The table lists 300,000 to 350,000 distinct CDR3 sequences, around a sixth of them singletons. The material sequenced was blood. The TCR originated in a woman in her forties or fifties with Graves' hyperthyroidism. The chain combines TRBV30 with TRBJ1-1; the D gene is possibly TRBD1 (5 bases). The CDR3 here is CAWSGDWNTEAFF. The CDR3, as DNA: TGTGCCTGGAGCGGGGACTGGAACACTGAAGCTTTCTTT.